This TCR beta chain originates from a study of memory CD4+ T cells and cytomegalovirus serostatus. Germline V lookup: CDR1 SGHRS, CDR2 YFSETQ. CDR3 length equals 13 residues. V lost 5 bases to trimming and J lost 2 bases; unmatched junction nucleotides: 2. Generated by immunoSEQ multiplex PCR, the TCRdb table keeps only in-frame clones and is missing some. In the table there are approximately 92,000 clones, about 80% of which are singletons. Broader study findings: A US-trained random forest predicted CMV serostatus with median AUC around 0.9.

With respect to this clone: Its antigen is unidentified.

Single viable CD3+CD4+CD8-CD45RO+ cells were sorted as the memory CD4+ T cells. The chain employs TRBV5-1 and TRBJ2-7; 9 bases match TRBD2. The receptor was isolated from an adult in good health and CMV-seropositive. Material for sequencing was memory CD4+ T cells from blood. CDR3 protein: CASSPSGTYEQYF. In DNA form, the CDR3 reads TGCGCCAGCAGTCCTAGCGGGACCTACGAGCAGTACTTC.